The 25 T cell receptor beta chains below come from one sample, sequenced in a study of molecular identifiers for immune sequencing clone quantification. One entry per CDR3 protein results from TCRdb running MiXCR on the PCR reads. The table includes 70,000 to 90,000 distinct CDR3 sequences, roughly a fifth detected once. The specimen sequenced was naive CD8+ T cells from blood, with Jurkat cell RNA spiked in. The subset was: FACS-sorted CD8+CD4-CCR7+CD45RA+ naive T cells. The receptors were sampled from a human donor in good health. Some libraries in this study had Jurkat cell RNA spiked in.

V is TRBV9 and J is TRBJ2-2, with TRBD2 as a possible D gene (7 bases). CDR1 SGDLS and CDR2 YYNGEE come from the germline V gene. The CDR3 runs 15 residues. V dropped 2 bases and J dropped 5 bases, with 13 bases sitting between them. The CDR3 nucleotides read TGTGCCAGCAGCGTTGGGGGGGCCATGACCGGGGAGCTGTTTTTT. This translates into CASSVGGAMTGELFF.

This clonotype came up a few times. A read error may explain this, as a much larger clone is one base away. Since no conserved phenylalanine or tryptophan closes the CDR3, a read error is the likely cause. V usage is TRBV29-1 and J usage is TRBJ2-7; 11 bases are shared with TRBD2. After removal of 1 base from V and 2 bases from J, the junction contained 1 base not matched to a gene. CDR1 is SQVTM and CDR2 is ANQGSEA in the germline V gene. The CDR3 is 14 residues long. DNA of the CDR3: TGCAGCGTTGAAGGACTAGCGGGGACCTACGAGCAGTACCTC. Protein: CSVEGLAGTYEQYL.

This clonotype was detected many times. The chain's CDR3 is CARLPGYTF. The CDR3 DNA reads as TGTGCCAGACTCCCTGGCTACACCTTC. This rearrangement joins TRBV2 to TRBJ1-2; no reliable D call. V dropped 9 bases and J dropped 7 bases, with 6 bases sitting between them. The V gene's germline CDR1 is SNHLY and CDR2 FYNNEI. The CDR3 extends over 9 amino acids.

This chain joins TRBV19 and TRBJ2-1; D is ambiguous. The CDR3 length is 12 residues. V dropped 3 bases and J dropped 8 bases, with 8 bases sitting between them. CDR1 is LNHDA and CDR2 is SQIVND in the germline V gene (reference sequence). This CDR3 is CASSIRAHEQFF. For the CDR3, the DNA is TGTGCCAGTAGTATCCGGGCTCATGAGCAGTTCTTC.

This clonotype was observed at least ten times. This chain's CDR3 is CASKTGWGEQYF. CDR3 DNA sequence: TGTGCCAGCAAGACAGGGTGGGGCGAGCAGTACTTC. This chain connects TRBV27 to TRBJ2-7; TRBD1 agrees at 7 bases. CDR3 length: 12 residues. Germline V CDR1 and CDR2: MNHEY, SMNVEV (reference sequence). The V segment lost 7 bases and the J segment 6 bases; nucleotides outside the gene matches: 6.

There are many counts of this clonotype. This rearrangement joins TRBV30 to TRBJ2-3, with TRBD2 matching over 10 bases. After removal of 4 bases from V and 3 bases from J, the junction contained 4 bases not matched to a gene. CDR1 and CDR2 from the germline V gene are GTSNPN and SVGIG (reference sequence). The CDR3 consists of 14 residues. The CDR3 reads CAWTSGRSTDTQYF. Written as DNA, the CDR3 is TGTGCCTGGACTAGCGGGAGATCAACAGATACGCAGTATTTT.

This clonotype was seen many times. The V and J genes are TRBV27 and TRBJ2-7; D uncertain. Germline values: CDR1 MNHEY, CDR2 SMNVEV (reference sequence). Deletions cut 2 bases from V and 6 bases from J, with 8 bases between. The CDR3 extends over 12 amino acids. The CDR3 nucleotides are TGTGCCAGCAGTTTAGTGGGGTCCGAGCAGTACTTC. This translates into CASSLVGSEQYF.

In its sample, this clonotype was seen many times. The chain is built from TRBV20-1 and TRBJ2-3; D perhaps matches TRBD1 (6 bases). This CDR3 is built from 17 residues. Trimming shortened V by 3 bases and J by 2 bases, and 21 bases separated the two germline ends. The germline CDR1 and CDR2 sequences are DFQATT and SNEGSKA (reference sequence). In nucleotides, the CDR3 is TGCAGTGCTAGTGGGGGTTTGGACAAGGGGGTCACAGATACGCAGTATTTT. Translation gives CSASGGLDKGVTDTQYF.

This clonotype was seen at least ten times. The chain couples TRBV11-3 to TRBJ2-2; possible D gene TRBD2, 6 bases. Germline CDR1 SGHNT, CDR2 YENEEA. This CDR3 has 17 amino acids. Trimming removed 1 base from V and 6 bases from J, with 18 bases in between. The CDR3 spells CASSLAWGLQSPGELFF. The CDR3 coding sequence is TGTGCCAGCAGCTTAGCTTGGGGACTCCAGTCCCCCGGGGAGCTGTTTTTT.

This clonotype was recorded at least ten times. The chain carries TRBV7-9 and TRBJ2-3; 11 bases line up with TRBD2. The CDR3 is made up of 17 amino acids. Germline CDR1 reads SEHNR; CDR2 reads FQNEAQ (reference sequence). Trimming at V came to 5 bases and at J to 5 bases, leaving 12 bases not matched to a gene. The chain's CDR3 is CASSPQTSGVFGDTQYF. Here the CDR3 DNA reads TGTGCCAGCAGCCCCCAGACTAGCGGGGTATTCGGAGATACGCAGTATTTT.

This clonotype showed up many times. The V and J genes are TRBV19 and TRBJ2-1; 8 bases map to TRBD2. With 8 bases clipped from V and 6 bases from J, the junction kept 9 bases outside the gene matches. The length of the CDR3 is 14 residues. In germline, CDR1 is LNHDA, CDR2 SQIVND (reference sequence). CDR3 residues: CASSLAGSRNEQFF. In DNA form, the CDR3 reads TGTGCCAGTTCATTAGCGGGAAGTCGCAATGAGCAGTTCTTC.

This clonotype was observed a handful of times. V gene TRBV12-3 or TRBV12-4 combines with J gene TRBJ2-7; D is unresolved. Deletions cut 6 bases from V and 5 bases from J, with 20 bases between. This CDR3 spans 15 amino acids. The CDR3 sequence is CASSFGGGLGDEQYF. CDR3 coding DNA: TGTGCCAGCAGCTTTGGTGGCGGTTTGGGCGACGAGCAGTACTTC.

This clonotype was found many times. The V call is TRBV4-1, the J call TRBJ1-1; the match to TRBD1 covers 8 bases. CDR1 is MGHRA, CDR2 YSYEKL, per germline. The CDR3 spans 14 residues. J lost 8 bases, V lost 0 bases, and 5 bases had no gene match. The chain's CDR3 is CASSQDRQGAEAFF. The CDR3 DNA follows: TGCGCCAGCAGCCAAGATCGCCAGGGGGCAGAAGCTTTCTTT.

The chain joins TRBV30 to TRBJ1-5; D remains ambiguous. Trimming left V 0 bases short and J 3 bases short, with 12 bases between. The length of the CDR3 is 15 residues. Per the germline V gene, CDR1 is GTSNPN and CDR2 is SVGIG (reference sequence). The CDR3 loop reads CAWSVNGPHNQPQHF. The CDR3 nucleotides are TGTGCCTGGAGTGTGAATGGACCGCACAATCAGCCCCAGCATTTT.

The chain is built from TRBV29-1 and TRBJ1-3, with a possible D match to TRBD1 (6 bases). V lost 1 base and J 1 base, leaving 11 bases between the germline ends. CDR1 is SQVTM, CDR2 ANQGSEA, per germline. The CDR3 contains 15 residues. Here the CDR3 DNA reads TGCAGCGTTGAAGGCCAGGGGAAGTCTGGAAACACCATATATTTT. Amino acid sequence: CSVEGQGKSGNTIYF.

At least ten counts were recorded for this clonotype. The chain has TRBV9 and TRBJ2-3, with D uncertain. The germline CDR1 and CDR2 sequences are SGDLS and YYNGEE. This CDR3 is 15 amino acids long. V was trimmed by 0 bases and J by 0 bases, leaving 8 bases between them. CDR3 protein: CASSVEAASTDTQYF. The CDR3 DNA sequence: TGTGCCAGCAGCGTAGAGGCGGCTAGCACAGATACGCAGTATTTT.

About this clonotype: A clone one base away is much larger, so this may be a read error. This sequence joins TRBV5-4 and TRBJ2-7; no clear D. CDR1 and CDR2 (germline): SGHNT, YYREEE (reference sequence). The CDR3 consists of 13 residues. The V gene lost 7 bases and the J gene lost 7 bases, with 18 bases spanning the gap. CDR3 sequence: CASGDQTSPEQYF. The CDR3 nucleotides read TGTGCCAGCGGCGACCAGACAAGCCCAGAGCAGTACTTC.

This clonotype showed up many times. The gene calls are TRBV29-1 and TRBJ2-1, with 8 bases matching TRBD1. Germline V gene data show CDR1 as SQVTM and CDR2 as ANQGSEA. J lost 2 bases, V lost 3 bases, and 6 bases had no gene match. The CDR3 runs to 15 residues. CDR3 amino acids: CSVDGQGFPYNEQFF. In nucleotides, the CDR3 is TGCAGCGTTGACGGACAGGGCTTCCCCTACAATGAGCAGTTCTTC.

This clonotype was seen ten or more times. The V call is TRBV7-9, the J call TRBJ2-5; the D is unclear. The CDR3 totals 13 residues. CDR1 is SEHNR and CDR2 is FQNEAQ in the germline V gene (reference sequence). V was trimmed by 5 bases and J by 1 base, leaving 8 bases between them. The CDR3 region has the DNA TGTGCCAGCAGCCCCACGGTCCAAGAGACCCAGTACTTC. It is translated as CASSPTVQETQYF.

About this clonotype: This clone may be a read error of a much larger clone one base away. No conserved phenylalanine or tryptophan is present at the end of the CDR3, so a read error is the likely explanation. This sequence joins TRBV24-1 and TRBJ2-1; TRBD1 aligns across 7 bases. Germline values: CDR1 KGHDR, CDR2 SFDVKD. CDR3 length: 15 residues. J was trimmed by 7 bases and V by 4 bases; bases with no gene match: 9. CDR3 loop: CATSDPEGGGNEQFS. For the CDR3, the DNA is TGTGCCACCAGTGACCCCGAAGGGGGCGGGAATGAGCAGTTCTCC.

This clonotype was observed a handful of times. The chain employs TRBV27 and TRBJ1-6; D is unresolved. V was clipped by 4 bases and J by 2 bases, with 15 bases between them. Germline CDR1 and CDR2: MNHEY and SMNVEV (reference sequence). This CDR3 is 17 amino acids long. CDR3 sequence reads: CASSSIPPSTYNSPLHF. The CDR3 nucleotides are TGTGCCAGCAGTTCAATCCCTCCATCAACCTATAATTCACCCCTCCACTTT.

This clonotype was counted ten times or more. The chain combines TRBV11-2 with TRBJ2-3; D is perhaps TRBD2 (6 bases). V lost 0 bases to trimming and J lost 0 bases, with 10 bases between them. CDR1 is SGHAT and CDR2 is FQNNGV in the germline V gene. The CDR3 spans 16 residues. In nucleotides, the CDR3 is TGTGCCAGCAGCTTAGATGTAGCGGATAGCACAGATACGCAGTATTTT. Protein sequence: CASSLDVADSTDTQYF.

As regards this clonotype: A much larger clonotype is one base distant, so this may be a read error. The V and J genes are TRBV7-9 and TRBJ1-1; D uncertain. The CDR3 totals 14 residues. Germline lookup yields CDR1 SEHNR and CDR2 FQNEAQ (reference sequence). CDR3 nucleotides: TGTGCCGGCAGCTTTAAGGTTAATCCCGGTGAGGCTTTCTTT. It translates to CAGSFKVNPGEAFF. The whole variable domain, remainder taken from reference TRBV7-9 and TRBJ1-1, is DTGVSQNPRHKITKRGQNVTFRCDPISEHNRLYWYRQTLGQGPEFLTYFQNEAQLEKSRLLSDRFSAERPKGSFSTLEIQRTEQGDSAMYLCAGSFKVNPGEAFFGQGTRLTVV.

Note on this clonotype: Since a much larger clone is just one base distant, this may be a read error. The gene calls are TRBV4-3 and TRBJ1-2; D call uncertain. CDR1 is LGHNA and CDR2 is YSLEER in the germline V gene. This CDR3 comprises 15 residues. V lost 5 bases and J lost 6, with 19 bases in between. CDR3 sequence: CASSYGPEVDNGYTF. The CDR3, as DNA: TGCGCCAGCAGCTACGGTCCAGAGGTCGACAATGGCTACACCTTC.

This clonotype was found many times. The V call is TRBV27, the J call TRBJ1-5; D remains ambiguous. CDR3 length: 13 residues. CDR1 and CDR2 from the germline V gene are MNHEY and SMNVEV (reference sequence). The V and J ends lost 4 bases and 0 bases respectively, with 4 bases between them. The CDR3 spells CASSYDSNQPQHF. Here the CDR3 DNA reads TGTGCCAGCAGTTACGATAGCAATCAGCCCCAGCATTTT.